The rows below give T cell receptor beta chains drawn from one sample of a study of blood T cell repertoires in COVID-19. Here immunoSEQ multiplex PCR was the method, and the copy in TCRdb shows in-frame clones only, minus some. The top ten clones hold 1.1% of a sample with 350,000 to 450,000 clones, approximately 92% of them seen once. The sample consisted of PBMCs or T cells enriched from blood (not recorded which). All receptors derive from a man aged 25-40 years who had recovered from COVID-19. Each CDR3 is given with its conserved first and last residue. Each record gives: V gene, clone size, D gene, J gene, CDR3 protein, CDR3 DNA. The D gene is left open where the match is weak. The size entry is marked missing in some rows and otherwise reads once, few, many or a size class.

v_call: TRBV15
clone_size: .
d_call: .
j_call: TRBJ2-2
cdr3_aa: CATSRDLTGPATGELFF
cdr3_nt: TGTGCCACCAGCAGAGATCTCACAGGGCCTGCCACCGGGGAGCTGTTTTTT

v_call: TRBV28
clone_size: .
d_call: TRBD1
j_call: TRBJ1-1
cdr3_aa: CASSLTPISGTDTEAFF
cdr3_nt: TGTGCCAGCAGCCTTACCCCAATATCCGGGACAGACACTGAAGCTTTCTTT

v_call: TRBV19
clone_size: .
d_call: TRBD2
j_call: TRBJ2-2
cdr3_aa: CASQTSGRTGELFF
cdr3_nt: TGTGCCAGTCAGACTAGCGGGAGGACCGGGGAGCTGTTTTTT

v_call: TRBV18
clone_size: .
d_call: .
j_call: TRBJ2-2
cdr3_aa: CASSLQEQGPAVGELFF
cdr3_nt: TGTGCCAGCTCGCTTCAAGAACAGGGACCAGCAGTCGGGGAGCTGTTTTTT

v_call: TRBV18
clone_size: once
d_call: .
j_call: TRBJ1-5
cdr3_aa: CASSPPGGGEPQHF
cdr3_nt: TGTGCCAGCTCACCACCGGGCGGGGGTGAGCCCCAGCATTTT

v_call: TRBV4-1
clone_size: once
d_call: TRBD1
j_call: TRBJ2-2
cdr3_aa: CASSQDPRGYYTGELFF
cdr3_nt: TGCGCCAGCAGCCAAGATCCCAGGGGGTATTACACCGGGGAGCTGTTTTTT

v_call: TRBV6-2/TRBV6-3
clone_size: .
d_call: TRBD1
j_call: TRBJ1-5
cdr3_aa: CASSSTGGSQPQHF
cdr3_nt: TGTGCCAGCAGCTCGACAGGGGGCAGTCAGCCCCAGCATTTT

v_call: TRBV3-1/TRBV3-2
clone_size: .
d_call: .
j_call: TRBJ1-2
cdr3_aa: CASSQEGASGYTF
cdr3_nt: TGTGCCAGCAGCCAAGAAGGGGCGAGTGGCTACACCTTC

v_call: TRBV3-1/TRBV3-2
clone_size: .
d_call: TRBD2
j_call: TRBJ2-7
cdr3_aa: CASSQEIIAGGEQYF
cdr3_nt: TGTGCCAGCAGCCAAGAAATAATAGCGGGAGGAGAGCAGTACTTC

v_call: TRBV4-1
clone_size: few
d_call: TRBD2
j_call: TRBJ2-3
cdr3_aa: CASSQERLAGPDTQYF
cdr3_nt: TGCGCCAGCAGCCAAGAAAGACTAGCGGGCCCAGATACGCAGTATTTT

v_call: TRBV4-1
clone_size: .
d_call: .
j_call: TRBJ2-6
cdr3_aa: CASSHGNSGANVLTF
cdr3_nt: TGCGCCAGCAGCCACGGGAACTCTGGGGCCAACGTCCTGACTTTC

v_call: TRBV10-1
clone_size: .
d_call: TRBD2
j_call: TRBJ2-7
cdr3_aa: CASSQGLGAYEQYF
cdr3_nt: TGCGCCAGCTCGCAGGGACTAGGAGCCTACGAGCAGTACTTC

v_call: TRBV14
clone_size: once
d_call: TRBD2
j_call: TRBJ2-7
cdr3_aa: CASSQGLAYYEQYF
cdr3_nt: TGTGCCAGCAGCCAAGGACTAGCTTACTACGAGCAGTACTTC

v_call: TRBV6-4
clone_size: once
d_call: .
j_call: TRBJ1-2
cdr3_aa: CASSENLQGLQSYTF
cdr3_nt: TGTGCCAGCAGCGAGAACCTCCAGGGACTGCAGAGCTACACCTTC

v_call: TRBV28
clone_size: .
d_call: .
j_call: TRBJ1-5
cdr3_aa: CASSYPGTYDLISNQPQHF
cdr3_nt: TGTGCCAGCAGTTATCCCGGGACTTACGACCTTATCAGCAATCAGCCCCAGCATTTT

v_call: TRBV29-1
clone_size: .
d_call: .
j_call: TRBJ2-7
cdr3_aa: CSVEELGTYEQYF
cdr3_nt: TGCAGCGTTGAAGAATTAGGGACTTACGAGCAGTACTTC

v_call: TRBV24-1
clone_size: .
d_call: TRBD1
j_call: TRBJ2-3
cdr3_aa: CATSDLRGQGYTDTQYF
cdr3_nt: TGTGCCACCAGTGATTTGCGGGGACAGGGGTACACAGATACGCAGTATTTT

v_call: TRBV3-1/TRBV3-2
clone_size: .
d_call: TRBD1
j_call: TRBJ2-7
cdr3_aa: CASSHGTGFYEQYF
cdr3_nt: TGTGCCAGCAGCCACGGGACAGGGTTCTACGAGCAGTACTTC

v_call: TRBV24-1
clone_size: .
d_call: TRBD2
j_call: TRBJ2-7
cdr3_aa: CATSDSGRPEYEQYF
cdr3_nt: TGTGCCACCAGTGATTCCGGGAGGCCAGAATACGAGCAGTACTTC

v_call: TRBV28
clone_size: .
d_call: .
j_call: TRBJ1-2
cdr3_aa: CASSRGGTYGYTF
cdr3_nt: TGTGCCAGCAGCCGCGGCGGGACCTATGGCTACACCTTC

v_call: TRBV4-1
clone_size: .
d_call: .
j_call: TRBJ2-3
cdr3_aa: CASSRPAGLSTDTQYF
cdr3_nt: TGCGCCAGCAGCCGGCCCGCGGGACTGAGCACAGATACGCAGTATTTT

v_call: TRBV10-3
clone_size: .
d_call: .
j_call: TRBJ2-5
cdr3_aa: CAISDGAGQETQYF
cdr3_nt: TGTGCCATCAGTGATGGGGCGGGACAAGAGACCCAGTACTTC

v_call: TRBV19
clone_size: .
d_call: .
j_call: TRBJ2-7
cdr3_aa: CASSIEVQAYEQYF
cdr3_nt: TGTGCCAGTAGTATAGAGGTCCAGGCCTACGAGCAGTACTTC

v_call: TRBV30
clone_size: .
d_call: .
j_call: TRBJ2-1
cdr3_aa: CACRVGRFPYNEQFF
cdr3_nt: TGTGCCTGCCGAGTGGGGAGGTTCCCCTACAATGAGCAGTTCTTC

v_call: TRBV29-1
clone_size: .
d_call: .
j_call: TRBJ1-2
cdr3_aa: CSVFVFGYTF
cdr3_nt: TGCAGCGTTTTCGTTTTCGGCTACACCTTC

v_call: TRBV5-5
clone_size: .
d_call: .
j_call: TRBJ1-4
cdr3_aa: CASSLSYAITEKLFF
cdr3_nt: TGTGCCAGCAGTCTGAGTTATGCGATCACCGAAAAACTGTTTTTT

v_call: TRBV7-9
clone_size: .
d_call: .
j_call: TRBJ2-7
cdr3_aa: CASSLAGAHYEQYF
cdr3_nt: TGTGCCAGCAGCCTCGCGGGGGCCCACTACGAGCAGTACTTC

v_call: TRBV12-3/TRBV12-4
clone_size: .
d_call: .
j_call: TRBJ1-1
cdr3_aa: CASSLSRNTEAFF
cdr3_nt: TGTGCCAGCAGTTTGTCTCGGAACACTGAAGCTTTCTTT

v_call: TRBV7-2
clone_size: .
d_call: .
j_call: TRBJ1-4
cdr3_aa: CASSSLGATKLFF
cdr3_nt: TGTGCCAGCAGCTCCCTGGGGGCGACAAAACTGTTTTTT

v_call: TRBV7-9
clone_size: .
d_call: .
j_call: TRBJ2-5
cdr3_aa: CASAASDQETQYF
cdr3_nt: TGTGCCAGCGCAGCGAGCGACCAAGAGACCCAGTACTTC

v_call: TRBV5-1
clone_size: few
d_call: .
j_call: TRBJ2-7
cdr3_aa: CASTIGESSYEQYF
cdr3_nt: TGCGCCAGCACGATCGGGGAAAGCTCCTACGAGCAGTACTTC

v_call: TRBV9
clone_size: .
d_call: TRBD2
j_call: TRBJ2-3
cdr3_aa: CASSFSGSRSDTQYF
cdr3_nt: TGTGCCAGCAGTTTTAGCGGGAGTAGGTCAGATACGCAGTATTTT

v_call: TRBV24-1
clone_size: .
d_call: TRBD1
j_call: TRBJ2-1
cdr3_aa: CATSDSTRGNGNEQFF
cdr3_nt: TGTGCCACCAGTGATTCTACCAGGGGGAATGGAAATGAGCAGTTCTTC

v_call: TRBV6-4
clone_size: .
d_call: TRBD1
j_call: TRBJ2-2
cdr3_aa: CASSPRGSDTGELFF
cdr3_nt: TGTGCCAGCAGCCCCAGGGGGAGCGACACCGGGGAGCTGTTTTTT

v_call: TRBV21-1
clone_size: .
d_call: .
j_call: TRBJ1-5
cdr3_aa: CASSLSQPQHF
cdr3_nt: TGTGCCAGCAGCCTAAGCCAGCCCCAGCATTTT

v_call: TRBV30
clone_size: once
d_call: TRBD1
j_call: TRBJ1-5
cdr3_aa: CAWSALFDTGDQPQHF
cdr3_nt: TGTGCCTGGAGTGCCCTCTTTGACACAGGGGATCAGCCCCAGCATTTT

v_call: TRBV19
clone_size: few
d_call: TRBD1
j_call: TRBJ2-3
cdr3_aa: CASSNHRGDTQYF
cdr3_nt: TGTGCCAGTAGTAACCACAGGGGGGATACGCAGTATTTT

v_call: TRBV28
clone_size: .
d_call: TRBD2
j_call: TRBJ2-5
cdr3_aa: CASTVGAGGPETQYF
cdr3_nt: TGTGCCAGCACCGTGGGAGCGGGAGGGCCAGAGACCCAGTACTTC

v_call: TRBV11-2
clone_size: .
d_call: .
j_call: TRBJ2-7
cdr3_aa: CASEQRPSSYEQYF
cdr3_nt: TGTGCCAGCGAGCAGCGCCCGAGCTCCTACGAGCAGTACTTC

v_call: TRBV7-9
clone_size: .
d_call: .
j_call: TRBJ1-2
cdr3_aa: CASSLADSKYGYTF
cdr3_nt: TGTGCCAGCAGCTTGGCCGACAGCAAATATGGCTACACCTTC

v_call: TRBV5-6
clone_size: once
d_call: .
j_call: TRBJ2-7
cdr3_aa: CASSIGTVYEQYF
cdr3_nt: TGTGCCAGCAGCATCGGTACGGTCTACGAGCAGTACTTC

v_call: TRBV4-1
clone_size: .
d_call: TRBD2
j_call: TRBJ2-1
cdr3_aa: CASSQRLAGSAVHEQFF
cdr3_nt: TGCGCCAGCAGCCAGAGACTAGCGGGATCAGCGGTGCATGAGCAGTTCTTC

v_call: TRBV4-1
clone_size: .
d_call: TRBD1
j_call: TRBJ1-2
cdr3_aa: CASSQGQGANYGYTF
cdr3_nt: TGCGCCAGCAGCCAAGGACAGGGAGCTAACTATGGCTACACCTTC

v_call: TRBV6-5
clone_size: .
d_call: TRBD1
j_call: TRBJ1-6
cdr3_aa: CASRMDRGNSPLHF
cdr3_nt: TGTGCCAGCAGGATGGACAGGGGTAATTCACCCCTCCACTTT

v_call: TRBV7-9
clone_size: .
d_call: .
j_call: TRBJ2-5
cdr3_aa: CASSLAEVRGETQYF
cdr3_nt: TGTGCCAGCAGCTTAGCGGAAGTAAGGGGGGAGACCCAGTACTTC

v_call: TRBV4-1
clone_size: .
d_call: TRBD1
j_call: TRBJ2-7
cdr3_aa: CASSQFAEGQGAFEQYF
cdr3_nt: TGCGCCAGCAGCCAATTTGCCGAGGGACAGGGGGCCTTCGAGCAGTACTTC

v_call: TRBV28
clone_size: .
d_call: .
j_call: TRBJ1-2
cdr3_aa: CASRSPPAGNYGYTF
cdr3_nt: TGTGCCAGCAGGTCCCCTCCAGCAGGGAACTATGGCTACACCTTC

v_call: TRBV7-9
clone_size: .
d_call: TRBD2
j_call: TRBJ2-1
cdr3_aa: CASRVGLAEDSYNEQFF
cdr3_nt: TGTGCCAGCAGAGTTGGACTAGCGGAGGACTCCTACAATGAGCAGTTCTTC